This T cell receptor (beta chain) was found in a study of blood T cells in healthy people across ages. A second PCR, run for roughly 7 to 12 cycles, used a sample-barcoded 5' primer plus a J-beta primer mix. TCRdb reprocessed the 5' RACE reads via MiXCR and lists one record per CDR3 protein. The sample shows 540,000 or so distinct CDR3 sequences, 24% of them seen only once. The CDR3 runs to 13 residues. The V gene lost 6 bases and the J gene lost 4 bases, with 14 bases spanning the gap. Germline V gene data show CDR1 as DFQATT and CDR2 as SNEGSKA (reference sequence). The same specimen was also included in a second study, on T cells of mothers and their children.

This chain uses TRBV20-1 with TRBJ2-3; D gene unclear. The receptor comes from a boy under 18 in good health. What was sequenced was blood. CDR3: CSANDNRADTQYF. The CDR3 nucleotides are TGCAGTGCCAATGATAATCGCGCAGATACGCAGTATTTT.